The 2 T cell receptor beta chains below were found in one sample sequenced in a study of T-cell memory formation after mild COVID-19. MiXCR, applied by TCRdb to the 5' RACE reads, yields one record per CDR3 protein. The repertoire consists of 260,000 or so distinct CDR3 sequences, with approximately 15% occurring once and the leading ten covering 22%. The sample comprised PBMCs or a T cell subset sorted from them (not recorded which). These receptors came from a man between 18 and 29 years old who had mild COVID-19 (a few samples of this study predate the infection). Cell type and time point are not known.

V is TRBV13 and J is TRBJ1-2, with 8 bases lining up with TRBD1. The CDR3 length is 14 residues. Unmatched junction bases numbered 7, after V lost 6 bases and J lost 4 bases. Per the germline V gene, CDR1 is PRHDT and CDR2 is FYEKMQ (reference sequence). CDR3 sequence: CASSQGAPGYGYTF. CDR3 nucleotides: TGTGCCAGCAGTCAGGGGGCGCCCGGCTATGGCTACACCTTC.

This sequence joins TRBV10-3 and TRBJ1-5, with 8 bases that match TRBD1. Germline CDR1 reads ENHRY; CDR2 reads SYGVKD. The length of the CDR3 is 15 residues. V shed 2 bases, J shed 4 bases, and the junction held 4 bases outside the gene matches. DNA of the CDR3: TGTGCCATCAGTGAGGGACAGGGAGGGAATCAGCCCCAGCATTTT. It codes for CAISEGQGGNQPQHF.